This T cell receptor beta chain was identified in a study of T cell repertoires in cytomegalovirus infection. Study-level background: Researchers turned to recently identified HLA-C-restricted CMV epitopes as well as well-studied HLA-B-restricted ones.

As for this clonotype: The antigen remains undetermined.

With 3 bases clipped from V and 3 bases from J, the junction kept 4 bases outside the gene matches. The CDR3 consists of 14 residues. CDR1 and CDR2 (germline): SGHVT, SQSDAQ. MiXCR, run by TCRdb on the reads, gives a single entry per CDR3 protein. The table has about 78,000 distinct CDR3 sequences, 35% to 50% seen once. J is TRBJ1-1 and V is TRBV7-4; TRBD1 matches 7 bases. Material: CD8+ T cells from cultured PBMCs, obtained from culture after CMV antigen stimulation. The clonotype comes from a human donor in good health (CMV status not recorded). Some clones in this sample may be carry-over from other donors' samples. CDR3 nucleotide sequence: TGTGCCAGCAGCTTTTTCGACAGGGACACTGAAGCTTTCTTT. Its protein is CASSFFDRDTEAFF.